This T cell receptor (beta chain) was observed in a study of lymphopenia after photon versus proton radiotherapy. Study observations and caveats: Under photons, naive T cells and diversity fell while effector/memory populations rose. Larger post-nadir TCR diversity loss correlated inversely with survival in deceased patients. Survival link was tested only in deceased patients; proton benefit remains a possibility.

The protocol was immunoSEQ multiplex PCR, while the TCRdb copy is restricted to in-frame clones and leaves out a portion. This table holds about 35,000 clones, about 94% found once. Turning to this clone: Its antigen is not identified.

J lost 8 bases, V lost 10 bases, and 12 bases had no gene match. In germline, CDR1 is SGHAT, CDR2 FQNNGV. The CDR3 loop spans 15 amino acids. This receptor was taken from a man aged 60 to 69 with cholangiocarcinoma. The sequencing here drew on peripheral blood, taken from a patient treated with photon-based radiotherapy. The chain uses TRBV11-2 and TRBJ2-1; 12 bases map to TRBD2. CDR3 in amino acids: CATSVVLAGGDEQFF. The CDR3 coding sequence is TGTGCCACCTCCGTGGTACTAGCGGGAGGCGATGAGCAGTTCTTC.